This TCR beta chain was obtained from a study of T cell changes during pregnancy in multiple sclerosis. The protocol was immunoSEQ multiplex PCR, while the TCRdb copy is restricted to in-frame clones and leaves out a portion. The sample lists some 32,000 clones, 90% occurring once. The CDR3 has 16 residues. V shed 3 bases and J 4 bases; nucleotides not matched to a gene: 7. Germline CDR1 and CDR2: ENHRY and SYGVKD. Material: CD8+ T cells from peripheral blood mononuclear cells, obtained in the second trimester of pregnancy. The sequence derives from a female donor with multiple sclerosis, enrolled in a pregnancy study. This sequence joins TRBV10-3 and TRBJ1-4; 8 nucleotides line up with TRBD1. This CDR3 reads CAISDETGALNEKLFF. The CDR3, as DNA: TGTGCCATCAGTGATGAGACAGGGGCCCTTAATGAAAAACTGTTTTTT.